This note documents a single T cell receptor (beta chain) sequence. The data belong to a study of blood T cell repertoires in COVID-19. Study-level background: There were acute and convalescent COVID-19 samples, and they came from the United States, Italy and Spain.

In the study's own analysis: Estimation of nucleated cell counts relied on the amplification of reference gene primers. Using immunoSEQ multiplex PCR, the repertoire was profiled, and TCRdb retains in-frame clones only, with some absent. V, J and clone size were drawn from that table, and D and trimming were deduced from the DNA. The sample contains tens of thousands of clones, 82% of which appear only once. The specimen was peripheral blood. The sequence derives from a woman of 80 years or more with acute or convalescent COVID-19.

CDR3 sequence reads: CASSVLAGGPDEQYF. The DNA of the CDR3 is TGTGCCAGCTCGGTGTTGGCGGGAGGGCCTGACGAGCAGTACTTC. The chain combines TRBV18 with TRBJ2-7; 9 nucleotides line up with TRBD2. The germline V gene encodes CDR1 KGHSH and CDR2 LQKENI. J lost 5 bases, V lost 6 bases, and 11 bases had no gene match. The CDR3 spans 15 residues.